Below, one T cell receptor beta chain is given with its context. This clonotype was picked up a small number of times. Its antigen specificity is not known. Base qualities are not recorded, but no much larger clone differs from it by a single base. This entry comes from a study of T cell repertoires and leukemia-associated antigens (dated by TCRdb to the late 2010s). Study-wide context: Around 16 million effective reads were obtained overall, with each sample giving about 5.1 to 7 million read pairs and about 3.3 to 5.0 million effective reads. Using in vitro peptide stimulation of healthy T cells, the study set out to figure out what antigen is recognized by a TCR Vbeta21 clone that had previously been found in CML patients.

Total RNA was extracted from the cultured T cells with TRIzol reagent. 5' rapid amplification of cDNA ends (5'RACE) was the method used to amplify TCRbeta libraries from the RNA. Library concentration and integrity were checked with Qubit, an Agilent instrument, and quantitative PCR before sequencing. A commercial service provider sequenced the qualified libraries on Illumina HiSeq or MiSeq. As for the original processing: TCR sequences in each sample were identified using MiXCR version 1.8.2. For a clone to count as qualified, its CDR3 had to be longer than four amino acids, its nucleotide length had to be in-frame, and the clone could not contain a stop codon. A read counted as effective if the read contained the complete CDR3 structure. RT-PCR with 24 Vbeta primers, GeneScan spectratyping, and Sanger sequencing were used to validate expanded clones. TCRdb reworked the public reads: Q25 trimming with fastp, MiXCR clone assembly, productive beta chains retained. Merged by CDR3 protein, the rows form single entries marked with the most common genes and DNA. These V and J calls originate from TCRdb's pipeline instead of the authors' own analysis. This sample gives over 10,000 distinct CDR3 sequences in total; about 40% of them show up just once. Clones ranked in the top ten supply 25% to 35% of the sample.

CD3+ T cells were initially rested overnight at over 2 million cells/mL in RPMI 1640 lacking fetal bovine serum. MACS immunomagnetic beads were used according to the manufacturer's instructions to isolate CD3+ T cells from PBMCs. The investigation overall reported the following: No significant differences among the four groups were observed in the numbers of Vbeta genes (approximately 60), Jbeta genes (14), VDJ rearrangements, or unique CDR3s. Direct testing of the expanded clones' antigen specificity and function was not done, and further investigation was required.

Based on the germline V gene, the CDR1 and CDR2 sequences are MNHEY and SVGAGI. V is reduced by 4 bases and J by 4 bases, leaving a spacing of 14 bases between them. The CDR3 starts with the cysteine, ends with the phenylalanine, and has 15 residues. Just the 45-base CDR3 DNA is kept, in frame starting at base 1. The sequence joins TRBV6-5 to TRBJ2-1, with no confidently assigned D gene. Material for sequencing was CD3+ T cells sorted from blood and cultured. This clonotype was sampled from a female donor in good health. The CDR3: CASSLTPRNYNEQFF. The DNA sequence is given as TGTGCCAGCAGTTTGACTCCCCGGAATTACAATGAGCAGTTCTTC.